The next 30 T cell receptor beta chains were all read from a single sample in a study of cytomegalovirus exposure and HLA in healthy donors. 60 Vbeta and 13 Jbeta primers were used in PCR. Produced via immunoSEQ multiplex PCR; TCRdb's table is partial and in-frame only. The data hold some 180,000 clones, with around 78% observed a single time. Sequenced material: PBMCs. The source of these receptors is a young man in good health and CMV-seronegative.

V gene TRBV2 combines with J gene TRBJ1-3; possible D gene TRBD1, 5 bases. CDR1 and CDR2 (germline): SNHLY, FYNNEI. Deletions cut 6 bases from V and 2 bases from J, with 11 bases between. This CDR3 region has 14 residues. The DNA for the CDR3 is TGTGCCAGCAGCCCGGCGGGGGCTGGAAACACCATATATTTT. It translates to CASSPAGAGNTIYF.

Only one count was recorded for this clone. The chain joins TRBV7-3 to TRBJ2-3, with D maybe TRBD2 (5 bases). CDR1 and CDR2 from the germline V gene are SGHTA and FQGTGA. V gave up 0 bases and J gave up 7 bases, with 14 bases separating them. The CDR3 is 15 amino acids. The CDR3 DNA reads as TGTGCCAGCAGCTTAACTCGGACGGACTCAAATACGCAGTATTTT. Protein product: CASSLTRTDSNTQYF.

This chain links TRBV30 with TRBJ1-1, with D possibly being TRBD1 (6 bases). The CDR3 loop spans 12 amino acids. Per the germline V gene, CDR1 is GTSNPN and CDR2 is SVGIG (reference sequence). Trimming left V 0 bases short and J 11 bases short, with 13 bases between. In DNA form, the CDR3 reads TGTGCCTGGAGTGTCTCCCAGGGGAAGGCTTTCTTT. Encoded protein: CAWSVSQGKAFF.

V gene TRBV25-1 combines with J gene TRBJ2-5, with D unresolved. V lost 1 base, J lost 4 bases, and 7 bases lay in between. The CDR3 runs to 13 residues. CDR1 MGHDK and CDR2 SYGVNS come from the germline V gene. This CDR3 is CASSEFGRETQYF. In DNA, the CDR3 is TGTGCCAGCAGTGAATTCGGTCGAGAGACCCAGTACTTC.

The rearrangement joins TRBV19 to TRBJ2-5; D is ambiguous. Between the trimmed V and J ends, which lost 9 bases and 6 bases, there was a span of 20 bases. This CDR3 spans 14 amino acids. CDR1 is LNHDA and CDR2 is SQIVND in the germline V gene (reference sequence). The CDR3 region is CASRTAGGLKTQYF. The CDR3, as DNA: TGTGCCAGCCGTACCGCCGGCGGATTAAAGACCCAGTACTTC.

The V call is TRBV9, the J call TRBJ1-5; 12 bases fit TRBD1. The CDR3 spans 14 residues. The germline V gene encodes CDR1 SGDLS and CDR2 YYNGEE. The trim removed 2 bases at V and 8 bases at J, leaving 2 bases unmatched. The CDR3 nucleotides are TGTGCCAGCAGCGTGGGACAGGGGGCTGAGCCCCAGCATTTT. Residues: CASSVGQGAEPQHF.

The CDR3 bases are TGCGCCAGCAGCTTGGCCGGCGGGATCTACTACGAGCAGTACTTC. Translation: CASSLAGGIYYEQYF. The genes are TRBV5-1 and TRBJ2-7; a possible D gene is TRBD2 (6 bases). Germline V CDR1 and CDR2: SGHRS, YFSETQ. The CDR3 runs 15 residues. The V end was cut by 0 bases, the J end by 3 bases, with 13 bases between.

J is TRBJ1-3 and V is TRBV5-6, with D hard to call. The CDR3 is made up of 16 amino acids. Germline-derived CDR1 and CDR2 are SGHDT and YYEEEE. The ends were cut back, 1 base at V and 4 bases at J, with 15 bases in the middle. CDR3 amino acids: CASSLWQGVTGNTIYF. The CDR3 DNA reads as TGTGCCAGCAGCTTGTGGCAAGGAGTAACCGGAAACACCATATATTTT.

The J gene is TRBJ1-5, the V gene TRBV2; D gene uncertain. The germline CDR1 and CDR2 sequences are SNHLY and FYNNEI. Trimming took off 6 bases at V and 9 bases at J, with 12 bases between the two ends. CDR3 size: 12 residues. The CDR3 is CASRTTSLPQHF. The CDR3 DNA reads as TGTGCCAGCAGAACGACAAGTCTGCCCCAGCATTTT.

The chain is built from TRBV9 and TRBJ2-7; 9 bases fit TRBD1. J was trimmed by 3 bases and V by 4 bases; bases with no gene match: 11. Germline-derived CDR1 and CDR2 are SGDLS and YYNGEE. The CDR3 runs to 16 residues. The CDR3 is CASSFNPRTGDYEQYF. In nucleotides, the CDR3 is TGTGCCAGCAGCTTCAACCCTCGGACAGGGGACTACGAGCAGTACTTC.

CDR3 sequence: CASSLGNSPLHF. The DNA for the CDR3 is TGTGCCAGCAGCCTCGGTAATTCACCCCTCCACTTT. The chain carries TRBV5-5 and TRBJ1-6; D remains ambiguous. CDR1 is SGHKS and CDR2 is YYEKEE in the germline V gene (reference sequence). V was pared by 4 bases and J by 6 bases, with 5 bases between. CDR3 length: 12 amino acids.

The genes are TRBV10-3 and TRBJ2-2; TRBD1 matches at 9 bases. The ends lost 6 bases at V and 3 bases at J; junction bases unmatched: 5. Per germline, CDR1 ENHRY and CDR2 SYGVKD. The CDR3 has 15 residues. CDR3 in DNA: TGTGCCATCAGAGAGGGACAGGGCGACACCGGGGAGCTGTTTTTT. Its translation: CAIREGQGDTGELFF.

V and J are TRBV27 and TRBJ2-6; D unresolved. In germline, CDR1 is MNHEY, CDR2 SMNVEV (reference sequence). Trimming pared 3 bases from V and 0 bases from J, leaving 9 bases between. The CDR3 totals 16 residues. For the CDR3, the DNA is TGTGCCAGCAGTTTCCTAGTTTCCTCTGGGGCCAACGTCCTGACTTTC. It translates to CASSFLVSSGANVLTF.

The chain is built from TRBV5-4 and TRBJ2-3, with D possibly TRBD1 on 5 matching bases. In germline, CDR1 is SGHNT, CDR2 YYREEE (reference sequence). This CDR3 contains 15 residues. Trimming left V 0 bases short and J 5 bases short, with 13 bases between. CDR3 region: CASSLARALQDTQYF. The CDR3 region has the DNA TGTGCCAGCAGCTTGGCCAGGGCCCTACAAGATACGCAGTATTTT. Based on the CDR3 plus reference TRBV5-4 and TRBJ2-3, the full variable domain is ETGVTQSPTHLIKTRGQQVTLRCSSQSGHNTVSWYQQALGQGPQFIFQYYREEENGRGNFPPRFSGLQFPNYSSELNVNALELDDSALYLCASSLARALQDTQYFGPGTRLTVL.

This clone came up a few times. V gene TRBV9 combines with J gene TRBJ2-7; possible D gene TRBD1, 6 bases. V lost 0 bases and J 4 bases, leaving 14 bases between the germline ends. The CDR3 totals 15 residues. Germline V lookup: CDR1 SGDLS, CDR2 YYNGEE. CDR3 sequence: CASSVAGAPEYEQYF. The CDR3 nucleotides read TGTGCCAGCAGCGTAGCAGGGGCCCCTGAATACGAGCAGTACTTC.

This chain links TRBV28 with TRBJ1-2, with D maybe TRBD1 (5 bases). The V gene's germline CDR1 is MDHEN and CDR2 SYDVKM. This CDR3 has 14 amino acids. Trimming left V 7 bases short and J 2 bases short, with 14 bases between. In nucleotides, the CDR3 is TGTGCCAGCACCGCCCCCCCAGGGAACTATGGCTACACCTTC. Amino acids: CASTAPPGNYGYTF.

The rearrangement links TRBV27 to TRBJ2-3, with a possible D match to TRBD2 (5 bases). The ends were cut back, 4 bases at V and 1 base at J, with 12 bases in the middle. CDR3 size: 15 residues. Germline CDR1 is MNHEY and CDR2 is SMNVEV (reference sequence). CDR3: CASSSSGWGTDTQYF. CDR3 DNA sequence: TGTGCCAGCAGTTCCTCGGGGTGGGGCACAGATACGCAGTATTTT.

The chain uses TRBV5-1 and TRBJ1-4, with D hard to call. Trimming removed 0 bases at V and 0 bases at J, with 6 bases between. The CDR3 spans 15 residues. Germline V gene sequence: CDR1 SGHRS, CDR2 YFSETQ. The CDR3 sequence: CASSLAAATNEKLFF. Written as DNA, the CDR3 is TGCGCCAGCAGCTTGGCGGCGGCAACTAATGAAAAACTGTTTTTT.

Notes on this clone: Other DNA sequences in the same sample also yield this CDR3. The chain combines TRBV19 with TRBJ2-7; 7 nucleotides match TRBD2. The junction had 2 bases not matched to a gene; V was cut back by 1 base and J by 2 bases. The germline gives CDR1 LNHDA, CDR2 SQIVND (reference sequence). CDR3 size: 14 residues. DNA for the CDR3: TGTGCCAGTAGTATAGCGGGAGGACCCTACGAGCAGTACTTC. Its protein is CASSIAGGPYEQYF.

This sequence joins TRBV29-1 and TRBJ2-7, with TRBD1 matching over 7 bases. The J segment lost 2 bases and the V segment lost 7 bases, leaving 8 bases of the junction unmatched. CDR3 length: 13 amino acids. The germline V gene encodes CDR1 SQVTM and CDR2 ANQGSEA. The CDR3 DNA reads as TGCAGCGCCGGTCAGGGGGAAGCCTACGAGCAGTACTTC. This translates into CSAGQGEAYEQYF.

This sequence joins TRBV29-1 and TRBJ2-7; D is perhaps TRBD1 (5 bases). The CDR3 runs 14 residues. The germline V gene encodes CDR1 SQVTM and CDR2 ANQGSEA. The V end was cut by 4 bases, the J end by 5 bases, with 18 bases between. CDR3 amino acids: CSVVRQTSGHEQYF. As DNA, the CDR3 is TGCAGCGTTGTGAGACAGACATCTGGACACGAGCAGTACTTC.

V gene TRBV2 combines with J gene TRBJ2-1, with 7 bases lining up with TRBD2. The germline V gene has CDR1 SNHLY and CDR2 FYNNEI. The ends lost 1 base at V and 3 bases at J; junction bases unmatched: 12. The CDR3 is 18 amino acids. CDR3 amino acids: CASSEGLPSGANYNEQFF. In DNA, the CDR3 is TGTGCCAGCAGTGAAGGACTCCCAAGCGGGGCGAACTACAATGAGCAGTTCTTC.

The count of this clone is one. The chain carries TRBV25-1 and TRBJ2-1; 9 nucleotides align to TRBD1. CDR3 length: 15 amino acids. Germline CDR1 and CDR2: MGHDK and SYGVNS. J was trimmed by 7 bases and V by 4 bases; bases with no gene match: 8. The CDR3 is CASSVLGQGQNEQFF. CDR3 coding DNA: TGTGCCAGCAGTGTTCTGGGACAGGGCCAGAATGAGCAGTTCTTC.

J is TRBJ2-2 and V is TRBV4-2, with D perhaps TRBD1 (6 bases). The CDR3 consists of 15 residues. The germline gives CDR1 LGHNA, CDR2 YNFKEQ. V lost 4 bases and J 1 base, leaving 10 bases between the germline ends. Written as DNA, the CDR3 is TGTGCCAGCAGCCCGTCGACAGGGAACACCGGGGAGCTGTTTTTT. It yields the protein CASSPSTGNTGELFF.

The chain is built from TRBV7-3 and TRBJ2-2; D might be TRBD1 (7 bases). The CDR3 length is 12 residues. V shed 5 bases and J shed 7 bases, with 8 bases lying between them. From germline, CDR1 is SGHTA and CDR2 FQGTGA. As DNA, the CDR3 is TGTGCCAGCAGCCAGGGGGGCGGGGAGCTGTTTTTT. It translates to CASSQGGGELFF.

This clone was recorded a few times. V is TRBV9 and J is TRBJ1-2; 8 bases are a match to TRBD1. Germline assignment: CDR1 SGDLS and CDR2 YYNGEE. The CDR3 totals 16 residues. V trimming: 3 bases; J trimming: 2 bases; junction bases outside the gene matches: 9. CDR3 nucleotide sequence: TGTGCCAGCAGCGCACAACAGGGGGGCCCCAACTATGGCTACACCTTC. Translation gives CASSAQQGGPNYGYTF.

This clone was seen once. This chain connects TRBV28 to TRBJ1-5, with 7 bases lining up with TRBD1. From germline, CDR1 is MDHEN and CDR2 SYDVKM. The V gene end was trimmed by 7 bases and the J gene end by 3 bases; junction bases not matched to a gene: 9. The CDR3 runs to 15 residues. CDR3 DNA sequence: TGTGCCAGCACAAGGGGACAGAGAAACAATCAGCCCCAGCATTTT. Translation: CASTRGQRNNQPQHF.

This clone was counted a single time. V is TRBV7-2 and J is TRBJ2-7; D possibly corresponds to TRBD2 (7 bases). Germline assignment: CDR1 SGHTA and CDR2 FQGNSA. The CDR3 extends over 13 amino acids. The V and J ends lost 4 bases and 7 bases respectively, with 14 bases between them. CDR3 region: CASSWGGPPEQYF. The CDR3 nucleotides are TGTGCCAGCAGCTGGGGGGGCCCCCCTGAGCAGTACTTC.

Only a few counts were recorded for this clone. CDR3 sequence: CASSPGTGGQPEAFF. Here the CDR3 DNA reads TGTGCCAGCAGTCCCGGGACAGGGGGCCAACCTGAAGCTTTCTTT. This chain joins TRBV6-4 and TRBJ1-1, with TRBD1 matching over 12 bases. This CDR3 has 15 residues. J was trimmed by 6 bases and V by 5 bases; bases with no gene match: 7. Germline CDR1 reads MRHNA; CDR2 reads SNTAGT.

The V call is TRBV5-1, the J call TRBJ1-6; TRBD1 matches at 10 bases. CDR3 length: 16 amino acids. Germline values: CDR1 SGHRS, CDR2 YFSETQ. V was pared by 4 bases and J by 7 bases, with 8 bases of the junction left unmatched. CDR3 in DNA: TGCGCCAGCAGCCGAATCGGGACAGGGGTAAATTCACCCCTCCACTTT. It translates to CASSRIGTGVNSPLHF.